A selection of T cell receptor beta chains follows, all from one sample in a study of blood T cell repertoires in COVID-19. TCRdb's table, derived via immunoSEQ multiplex PCR, lists solely in-frame clones and lacks some. The profile shows 120,000 to 150,000 clones, about 88% of them singletons. The source material was peripheral blood. These TCRs come from a human donor in a cohort sampled during active COVID-19. Both conserved end residues are part of each CDR3. D genes are given only for firm matches. A row's size may be missing; if present it is once, few, many or a size class.

abundance | j_gene | d_gene | len | v_gene | CDR3aa | CDR3nt
. | TRBJ2-5 | TRBD2 | 14 | TRBV2 | CASSYLAGGLTQYF | TGTGCCAGCAGCTACCTAGCGGGGGGGTTGACCCAGTACTTC
. | TRBJ1-1 | . | 13 | TRBV7-8 | CASSFRGRPGSFF | TGTGCCAGCAGCTTTCGAGGCCGCCCCGGGAGTTTCTTT
. | TRBJ1-6 | . | 15 | TRBV7-2 | CASSSPGQRASPLHF | TGTGCCAGCAGCTCACCGGGACAACGAGCCTCACCCCTCCACTTT
. | TRBJ2-7 | TRBD1 | 12 | TRBV28 | CASGQGRGEQYF | TGTGCCAGTGGACAGGGGCGGGGCGAGCAGTACTTC
. | TRBJ2-7 | TRBD2 | 14 | TRBV23-1 | CASSPIRGGVEQYF | TGCGCCAGCAGCCCTATTAGGGGAGGGGTCGAGCAGTACTTC
once | TRBJ2-7 | TRBD1 | 14 | TRBV5-1 | CASSYRDRGDEQYF | TGCGCCAGCAGCTACCGGGACAGGGGTGATGAGCAGTACTTC
. | TRBJ2-7 | . | 13 | TRBV18 | CASSPSSVYEQYF | TGTGCCAGCTCACCCTCTAGCGTATACGAGCAGTACTTC
once | TRBJ1-2 | TRBD1 | 16 | TRBV11-2 | CASSSRGTGSFYGYTF | TGTGCCAGCAGCTCAAGGGGGACAGGGTCGTTCTATGGCTACACCTTC
. | TRBJ2-2 | TRBD2 | 19 | TRBV3-1/TRBV3-2 | CASSQEGLAGASNTGELFF | TGTGCCAGCAGCCAAGAGGGACTAGCGGGGGCCAGTAACACCGGGGAGCTGTTTTTT
. | TRBJ2-1 | TRBD2 | 15 | TRBV6-5 | CASSYRRELYNEQFF | TGTGCCAGCAGTTACAGGCGGGAGTTATACAATGAGCAGTTCTTC